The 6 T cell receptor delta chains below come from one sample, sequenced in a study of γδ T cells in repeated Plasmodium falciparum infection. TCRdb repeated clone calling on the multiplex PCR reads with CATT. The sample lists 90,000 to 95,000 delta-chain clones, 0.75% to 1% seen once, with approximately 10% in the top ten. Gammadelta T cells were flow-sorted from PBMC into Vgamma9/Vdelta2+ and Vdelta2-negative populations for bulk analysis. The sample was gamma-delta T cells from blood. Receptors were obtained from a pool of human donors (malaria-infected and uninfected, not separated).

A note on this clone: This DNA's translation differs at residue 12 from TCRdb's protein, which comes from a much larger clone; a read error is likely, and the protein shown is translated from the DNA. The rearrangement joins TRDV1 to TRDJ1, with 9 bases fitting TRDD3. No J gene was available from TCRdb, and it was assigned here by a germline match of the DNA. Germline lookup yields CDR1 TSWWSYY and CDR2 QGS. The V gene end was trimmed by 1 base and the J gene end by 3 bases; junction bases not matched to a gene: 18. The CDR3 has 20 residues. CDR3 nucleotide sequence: TGTGCTCTTGGGGAACCATGTCAGGAGGGGGATACAGAATCGCCCGATAAACTCATCTTT. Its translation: CALGEPCQEGDTESPDKLIF.

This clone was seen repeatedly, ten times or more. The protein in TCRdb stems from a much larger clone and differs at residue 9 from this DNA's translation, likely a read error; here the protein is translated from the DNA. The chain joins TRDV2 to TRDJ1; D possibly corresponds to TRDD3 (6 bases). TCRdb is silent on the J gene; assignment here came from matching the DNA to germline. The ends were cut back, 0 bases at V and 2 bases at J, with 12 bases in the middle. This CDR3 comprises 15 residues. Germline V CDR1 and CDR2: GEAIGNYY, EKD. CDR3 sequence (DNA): TGTGCCTGTGACACCGGGATGGGGGGTACCGATAAACTCATCTTT. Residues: CACDTGMGGTDKLIF.

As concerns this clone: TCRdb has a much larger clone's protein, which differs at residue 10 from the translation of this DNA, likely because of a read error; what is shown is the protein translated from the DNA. The CDR3 region is CACDRNTGGHAERNCGKLIF. CDR3 coding DNA: TGTGCCTGTGACCGTAATACTGGGGGACACGCTGAGAGGAATTGCGGTAAACTCATCTTT. The chain employs TRDV2 and TRDJ1; 9 bases are shared with TRDD3. The J gene is absent in TCRdb and was assigned here via DNA matching to germline. The CDR3 spans 20 residues. V gave up 3 bases and J gave up 7 bases; unmatched junction bases: 26. The germline CDR1 and CDR2 sequences are GEAIGNYY and EKD.

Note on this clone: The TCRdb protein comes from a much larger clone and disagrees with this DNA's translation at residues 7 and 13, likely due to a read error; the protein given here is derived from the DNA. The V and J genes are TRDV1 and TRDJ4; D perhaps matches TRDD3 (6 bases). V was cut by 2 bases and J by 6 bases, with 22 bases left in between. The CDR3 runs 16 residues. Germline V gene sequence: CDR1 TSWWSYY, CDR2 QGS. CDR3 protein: CALGEISGLGTGTLIF. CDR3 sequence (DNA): TGTGCTCTTGGGGAAATTAGTGGGCTGGGGACCGGGACCCTGATCTTT.

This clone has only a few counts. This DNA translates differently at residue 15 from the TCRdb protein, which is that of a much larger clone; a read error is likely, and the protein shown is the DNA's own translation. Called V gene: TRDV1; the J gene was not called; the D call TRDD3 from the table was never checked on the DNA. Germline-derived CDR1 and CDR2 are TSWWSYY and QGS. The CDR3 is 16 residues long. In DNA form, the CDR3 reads TGTGCTCTTGGGGAACTAGGGTGCCCGGGGGATGGTAAACTCACCTTT. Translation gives CALGELGCPGDGKLTF.

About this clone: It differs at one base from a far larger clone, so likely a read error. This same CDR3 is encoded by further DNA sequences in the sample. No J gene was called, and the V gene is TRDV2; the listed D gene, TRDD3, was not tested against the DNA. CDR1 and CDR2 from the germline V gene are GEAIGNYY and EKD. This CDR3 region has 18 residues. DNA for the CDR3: TGTGCCTGTGACCAAAATGGCCCAACTGGGGTGGACACCGATAAACTCATCTTC. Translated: CACDQNGPTGVDTDKLIF.